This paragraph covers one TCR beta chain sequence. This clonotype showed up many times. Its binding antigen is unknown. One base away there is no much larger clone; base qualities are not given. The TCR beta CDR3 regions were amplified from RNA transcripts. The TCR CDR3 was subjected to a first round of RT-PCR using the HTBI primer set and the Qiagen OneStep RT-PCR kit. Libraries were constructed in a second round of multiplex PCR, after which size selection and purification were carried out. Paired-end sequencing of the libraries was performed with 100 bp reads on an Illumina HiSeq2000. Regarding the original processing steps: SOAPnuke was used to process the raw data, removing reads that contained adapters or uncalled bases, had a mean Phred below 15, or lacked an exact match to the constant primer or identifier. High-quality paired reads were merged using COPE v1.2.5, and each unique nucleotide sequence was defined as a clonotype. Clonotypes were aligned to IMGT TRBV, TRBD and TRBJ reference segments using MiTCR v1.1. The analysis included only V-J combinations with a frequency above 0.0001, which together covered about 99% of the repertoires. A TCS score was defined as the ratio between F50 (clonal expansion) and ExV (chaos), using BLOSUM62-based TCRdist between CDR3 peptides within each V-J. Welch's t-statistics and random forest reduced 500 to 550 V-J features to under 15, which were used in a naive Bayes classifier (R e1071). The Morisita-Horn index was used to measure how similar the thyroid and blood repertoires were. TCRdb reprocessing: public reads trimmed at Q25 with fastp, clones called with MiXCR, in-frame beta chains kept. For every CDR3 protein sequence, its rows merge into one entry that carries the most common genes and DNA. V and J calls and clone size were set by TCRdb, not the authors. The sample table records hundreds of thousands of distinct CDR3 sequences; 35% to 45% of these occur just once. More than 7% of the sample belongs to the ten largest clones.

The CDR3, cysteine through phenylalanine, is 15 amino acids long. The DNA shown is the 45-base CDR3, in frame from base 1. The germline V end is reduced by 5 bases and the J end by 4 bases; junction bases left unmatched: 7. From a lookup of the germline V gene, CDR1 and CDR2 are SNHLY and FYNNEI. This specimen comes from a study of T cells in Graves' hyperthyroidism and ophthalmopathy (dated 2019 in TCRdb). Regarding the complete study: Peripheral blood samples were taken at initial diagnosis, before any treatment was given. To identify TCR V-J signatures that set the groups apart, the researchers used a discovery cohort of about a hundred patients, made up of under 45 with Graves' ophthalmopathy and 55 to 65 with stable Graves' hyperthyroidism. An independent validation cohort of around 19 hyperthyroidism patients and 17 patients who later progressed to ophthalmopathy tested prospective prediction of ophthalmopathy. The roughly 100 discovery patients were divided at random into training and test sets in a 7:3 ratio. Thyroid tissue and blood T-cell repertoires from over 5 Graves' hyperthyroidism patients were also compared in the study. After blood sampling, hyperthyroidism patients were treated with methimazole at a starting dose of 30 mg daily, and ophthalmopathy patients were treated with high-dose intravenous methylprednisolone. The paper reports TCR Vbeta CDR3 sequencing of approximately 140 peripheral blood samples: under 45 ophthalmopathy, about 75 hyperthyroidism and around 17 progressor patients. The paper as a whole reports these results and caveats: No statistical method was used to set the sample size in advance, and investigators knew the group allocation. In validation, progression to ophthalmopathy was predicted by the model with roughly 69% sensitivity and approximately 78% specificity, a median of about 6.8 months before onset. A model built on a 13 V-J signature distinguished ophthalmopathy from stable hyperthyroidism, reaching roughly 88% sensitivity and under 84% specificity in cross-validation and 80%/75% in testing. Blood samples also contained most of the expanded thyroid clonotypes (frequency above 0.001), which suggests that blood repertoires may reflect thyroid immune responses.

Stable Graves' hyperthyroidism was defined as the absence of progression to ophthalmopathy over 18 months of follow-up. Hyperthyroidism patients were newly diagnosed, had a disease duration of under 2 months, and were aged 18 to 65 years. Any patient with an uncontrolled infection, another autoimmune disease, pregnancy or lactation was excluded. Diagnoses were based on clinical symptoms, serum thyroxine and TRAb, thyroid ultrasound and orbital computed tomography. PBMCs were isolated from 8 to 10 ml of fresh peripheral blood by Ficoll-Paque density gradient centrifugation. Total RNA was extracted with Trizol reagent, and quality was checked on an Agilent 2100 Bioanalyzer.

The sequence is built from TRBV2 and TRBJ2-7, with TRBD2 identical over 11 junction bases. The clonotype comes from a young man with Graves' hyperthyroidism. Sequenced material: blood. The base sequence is TGTGCCAGCAGTATACTAGCGGGGGCCCTATACGAGCAGTACTTC. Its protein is CASSILAGALYEQYF.